Listed below are T cell receptor beta chains from one sample, sequenced in a study of blood T cell repertoires in COVID-19. TCRdb's copy holds only in-frame clones and misses some; the assay was immunoSEQ multiplex PCR. The table shows about 78,000 clones, with around nine tenths occurring only once. Specimen: peripheral blood. Receptors were obtained from a man between 45 and 60 years old with active or convalescent COVID-19. CDR3s leave out the opening cysteine and the closing phenylalanine or tryptophan. The size field is filled for only some rows; it gives once, few, many or a size class.

clone_size	v_call	j_call	cdr3_aa
NA	TRBV27	TRBJ2-4	ASSPGTGDAKNIQY
NA	TRBV10-1	TRBJ2-1	ASSRDRLILDGGGARNEQF
NA	TRBV15	TRBJ1-1	ATSRGWGDTEAF
NA	TRBV4-3	TRBJ1-5	ASTLRQAKGNQPQH
NA	TRBV3-1/TRBV3-2	TRBJ2-7	ASSQEGGSEQY
NA	TRBV7-9	TRBJ2-5	ASSLGGGARETQY
NA	TRBV14	TRBJ1-2	ASSQGDSPNYGYT
few	TRBV19	TRBJ1-6	ASSMGDSSPLH
NA	TRBV5-3	TRBJ1-2	ARSLLANYGYT
NA	TRBV28	TRBJ1-2	ASRATGGAIGYT
NA	TRBV2	TRBJ2-3	ASSEAPGQRGVSTDTQY
once	TRBV25-1	TRBJ2-5	ASSAPSGGYQETQY